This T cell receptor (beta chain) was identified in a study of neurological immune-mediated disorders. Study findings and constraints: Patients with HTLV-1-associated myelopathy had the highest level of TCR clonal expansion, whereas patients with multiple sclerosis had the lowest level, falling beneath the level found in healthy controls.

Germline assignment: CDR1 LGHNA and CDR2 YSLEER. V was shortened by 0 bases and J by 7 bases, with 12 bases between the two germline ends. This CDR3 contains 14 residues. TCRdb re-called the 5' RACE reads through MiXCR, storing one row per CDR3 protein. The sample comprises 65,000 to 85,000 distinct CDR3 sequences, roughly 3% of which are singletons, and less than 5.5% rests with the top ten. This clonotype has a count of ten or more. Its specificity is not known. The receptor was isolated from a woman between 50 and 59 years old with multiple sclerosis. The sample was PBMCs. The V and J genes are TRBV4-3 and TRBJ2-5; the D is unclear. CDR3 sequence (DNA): TGCGCCAGCAGCCAAGATCCGTCATATGGGACCCAGTACTTC. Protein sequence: CASSQDPSYGTQYF.